A selection of T cell receptor beta chains follows, all from one sample in a study of cytomegalovirus exposure and HLA in healthy donors. Sequenced by immunoSEQ multiplex PCR; TCRdb stores in-frame clones only, minus some. This table has some 150,000 clones, approximately 85% appearing once. The specimen was PBMCs. Source of these receptors: a woman aged 50 to 65 in good health and CMV-seropositive. The CDR3 runs from the conserved cysteine through the conserved F or W. A D gene is named only where the DNA matches it firmly. Rows may omit the clone size; those that give it use once, few, many or a size class.

length,D,V,J,size,CDR3,DNA
14,TRBD2,TRBV5-4,TRBJ2-1,-,CASSSGGGVSEQLF,TGTGCCAGCAGCTCGGGAGGGGGGGTCAGTGAGCAGCTCTTC
14,-,TRBV30,TRBJ2-1,-,CACPRRGYYNEQFF,TGTGCCTGCCCCCGCAGGGGTTACTACAATGAGCAGTTCTTC
15,-,TRBV11-3,TRBJ2-1,-,CASSLGGIDSNEQFF,TGTGCCAGCAGCTTAGGCGGGATCGACTCCAATGAGCAGTTCTTC
13,-,TRBV5-4,TRBJ1-1,-,CASSLAAGTEAFF,TGTGCCAGCAGCTTGGCCGCGGGCACTGAAGCTTTCTTT
16,TRBD2,TRBV27,TRBJ2-1,-,CASSLLGEGLGNEQFF,TGTGCCAGCAGTTTATTAGGGGAGGGCCTCGGGAATGAGCAGTTCTTC
17,TRBD2,TRBV5-4,TRBJ2-1,-,CASSFGLAGGEYNEQFF,TGTGCCAGCAGCTTCGGACTAGCGGGGGGAGAATACAATGAGCAGTTCTTC
14,-,TRBV7-9,TRBJ1-2,-,CASSTMRLGYGYTF,TGTGCCAGCAGCACCATGAGGCTCGGCTATGGCTACACCTTC
15,TRBD1,TRBV7-2,TRBJ1-2,-,CASSRTQGAGNGYTF,TGTGCCAGCAGTCGGACGCAGGGGGCGGGTAATGGCTACACCTTC
13,-,TRBV18,TRBJ1-2,once,CASSSGQNYGYTF,TGTGCCAGCTCATCCGGACAGAACTATGGCTACACCTTC
12,-,TRBV2,TRBJ1-2,-,CASSGHLYGYTF,TGTGCCAGCAGTGGGCACCTCTATGGCTACACCTTC
15,TRBD2,TRBV5-1,TRBJ2-1,-,CASSLGTSGANEQFF,TGCGCCAGCAGCTTGGGGACTAGCGGGGCTAATGAGCAGTTCTTC
14,TRBD1,TRBV28,TRBJ1-4,-,CASSGTGVDEKLFF,TGTGCCAGCAGTGGGACAGGGGTGGATGAAAAACTGTTTTTT
14,-,TRBV5-1,TRBJ1-3,-,CASSLGASGNTIYF,TGCGCCAGCAGCTTGGGGGCCTCTGGAAACACCATATATTTT
17,TRBD2,TRBV6-4,TRBJ2-2,-,CASSTTSGGVNTGELFF,TGTGCCAGCAGTACCACTAGCGGGGGGGTAAACACCGGGGAGCTGTTTTTT
12,-,TRBV5-1,TRBJ2-1,-,CASSWRLDEQFF,TGCGCCAGCAGCTGGCGGCTAGATGAGCAGTTCTTC
14,TRBD1,TRBV28,TRBJ1-4,-,CASSAQGAGEKLFF,TGTGCCAGCAGTGCCCAGGGGGCGGGTGAAAAACTGTTTTTT
15,-,TRBV7-7,TRBJ2-7,-,CASSYPAPPRDEQYF,TGTGCTAGCAGTTACCCCGCCCCCCCGAGGGACGAGCAGTACTTC